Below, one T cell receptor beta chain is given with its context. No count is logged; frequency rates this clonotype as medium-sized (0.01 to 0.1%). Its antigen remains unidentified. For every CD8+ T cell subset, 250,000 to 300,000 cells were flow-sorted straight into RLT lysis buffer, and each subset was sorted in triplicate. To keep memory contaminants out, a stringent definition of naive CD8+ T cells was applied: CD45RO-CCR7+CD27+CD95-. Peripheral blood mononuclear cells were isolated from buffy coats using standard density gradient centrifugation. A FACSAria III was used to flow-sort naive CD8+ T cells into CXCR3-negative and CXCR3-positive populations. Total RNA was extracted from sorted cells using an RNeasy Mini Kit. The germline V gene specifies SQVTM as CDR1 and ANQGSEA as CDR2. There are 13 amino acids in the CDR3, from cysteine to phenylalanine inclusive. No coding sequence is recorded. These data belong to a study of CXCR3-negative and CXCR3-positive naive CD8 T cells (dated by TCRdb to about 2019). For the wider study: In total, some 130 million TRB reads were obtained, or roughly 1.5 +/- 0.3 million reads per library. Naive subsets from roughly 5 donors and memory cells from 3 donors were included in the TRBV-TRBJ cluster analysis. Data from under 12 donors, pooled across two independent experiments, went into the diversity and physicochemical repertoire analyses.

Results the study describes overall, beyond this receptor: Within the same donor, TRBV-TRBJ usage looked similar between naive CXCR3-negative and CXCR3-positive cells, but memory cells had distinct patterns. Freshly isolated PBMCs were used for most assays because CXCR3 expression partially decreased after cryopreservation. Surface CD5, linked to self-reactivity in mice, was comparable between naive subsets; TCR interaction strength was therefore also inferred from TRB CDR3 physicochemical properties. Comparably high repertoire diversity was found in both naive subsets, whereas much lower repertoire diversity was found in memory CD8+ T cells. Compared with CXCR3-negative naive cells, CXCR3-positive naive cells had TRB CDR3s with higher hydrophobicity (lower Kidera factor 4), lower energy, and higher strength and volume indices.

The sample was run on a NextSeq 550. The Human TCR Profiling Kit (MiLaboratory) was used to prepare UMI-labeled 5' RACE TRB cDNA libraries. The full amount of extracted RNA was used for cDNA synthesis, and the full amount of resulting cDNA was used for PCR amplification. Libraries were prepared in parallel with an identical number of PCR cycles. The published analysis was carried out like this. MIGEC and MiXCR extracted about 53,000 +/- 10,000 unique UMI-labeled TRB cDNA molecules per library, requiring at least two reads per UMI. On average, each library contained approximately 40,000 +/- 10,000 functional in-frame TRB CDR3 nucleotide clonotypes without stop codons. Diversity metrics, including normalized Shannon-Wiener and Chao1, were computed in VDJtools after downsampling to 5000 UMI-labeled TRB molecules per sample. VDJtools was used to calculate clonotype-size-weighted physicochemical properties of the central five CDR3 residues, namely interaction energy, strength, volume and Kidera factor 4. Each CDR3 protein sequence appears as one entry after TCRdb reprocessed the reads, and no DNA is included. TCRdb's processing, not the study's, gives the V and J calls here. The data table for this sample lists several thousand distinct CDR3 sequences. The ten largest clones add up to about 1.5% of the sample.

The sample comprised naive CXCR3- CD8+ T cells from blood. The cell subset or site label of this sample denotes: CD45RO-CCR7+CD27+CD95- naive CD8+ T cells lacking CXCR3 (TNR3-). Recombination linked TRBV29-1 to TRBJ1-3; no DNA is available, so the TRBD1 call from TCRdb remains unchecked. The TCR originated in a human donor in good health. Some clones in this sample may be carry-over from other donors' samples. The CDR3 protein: CSVETGTGNTIYF.